The 28 T cell receptor beta chains in this list originate from one sample, sequenced in a study of regulatory T cells in long-lasting Graves disease. Time point denoted: persistent/refractory GD, antithyroid drugs over 5 years with positive TRAb. RNA extracted from PBMCs served as the sequencing template. HTBI primers from iRepertoire and Arm-PCR of CDR3 regions yielded the TCR beta libraries. TCRdb processed the multiplex PCR reads anew with MiXCR; each CDR3 protein has one entry. The table lists 700,000 or so distinct CDR3 sequences, 30% of them singletons. The material was peripheral blood mononuclear cells (PBMCs), obtained when the disease was refractory, from a patient treated with antithyroid drugs. All receptors come from a female donor with Graves disease.

CDR3: CASRPGGYSNQPQHF. The CDR3 DNA follows: TGCGCCAGCAGACCGGGGGGTTATAGCAATCAGCCCCAGCATTTT. This chain links TRBV5-1 with TRBJ1-5; possibly TRBD1 for D (5 bases). Germline values: CDR1 SGHRS, CDR2 YFSETQ. CDR3 length equals 15 residues. Between the trimmed V and J ends, which lost 5 bases and 0 bases, there was a span of 12 bases. Filled out from reference TRBV5-1 and TRBJ1-5, the complete variable domain reads KAGVTQTPRYLIKTRGQQVTLSCSPISGHRSVSWYQQTPGQGLQFLFEYFSETQRNKGNFPGRFSGRQFSNSRSEMNVSTLELGDSALYLCASRPGGYSNQPQHFGDGTRLSIL.

The chain recombines TRBV15 with TRBJ1-5; no clear D. Germline CDR1 is LNHNV and CDR2 is YYDKDF (reference sequence). CDR3 length: 14 residues. The V end was cut by 0 bases, the J end by 6 bases, with 9 bases between. In nucleotides, the CDR3 is TGTGCCACCAGCAGAGATCTTTTGGGTCAGCCCCAGCATTTT. This translates into CATSRDLLGQPQHF.

This clonotype was recorded a few times. The V call is TRBV20-1, the J call TRBJ2-7; 15 bases match TRBD2. CDR1 is DFQATT, CDR2 SNEGSKA, per germline (reference sequence). This CDR3 region has 14 residues. Trimming took 5 bases from V and 5 from J; bases not matched to a gene: 4. The CDR3 protein is CSAWTSGRAHEQYF. Written as DNA, the CDR3 is TGCAGTGCTTGGACTAGCGGGAGGGCCCACGAGCAGTACTTC.

This clonotype appeared a single time. This rearrangement joins TRBV11-1 to TRBJ2-1; 11 bases agree with TRBD2. The CDR3 is 15 residues long. In germline, CDR1 is SGHAT, CDR2 FQDESV (reference sequence). V lost 4 bases, J lost 3 bases, and 2 bases stayed unmatched. As DNA, the CDR3 is TGTGCCAGCAGCTCGGGACTAGCGGACTACAATGAGCAGTTCTTC. Encoded protein: CASSSGLADYNEQFF. Full variable domain (rest looked up from reference TRBV11-1 and TRBJ2-1): EAEVAQSPRYKITEKSQAVAFWCDPISGHATLYWYRQILGQGPELLVQFQDESVVDDSQLPKDRFSAERLKGVDSTLKIQPAELGDSAMYLCASSSGLADYNEQFFGPGTRLTVL.

The chain recombines TRBV6-2 or TRBV6-3 with TRBJ1-3, with unresolved D. The CDR3 is 16 amino acids. The V gene's germline CDR1 is MNHEY and CDR2 SVGEGT. Between the trimmed V and J ends, which lost 0 bases and 0 bases, there was a span of 9 bases. The CDR3: CASSYSAESSGNTIYF. In DNA form, the CDR3 reads TGTGCCAGCAGTTACTCCGCCGAGAGCTCTGGAAACACCATATATTTT.

The CDR3 bases are TGCAGCGTAGCGGACAGCCCTACAGGGTCACCCCTCCACTTT. The encoded protein is CSVADSPTGSPLHF. The rearrangement joins TRBV29-1 to TRBJ1-6, with TRBD1 as a possible D gene (6 bases). This CDR3 comprises 14 residues. V shed 6 bases and J shed 10 bases, with 19 bases lying between them. The germline V gene has CDR1 SQVTM and CDR2 ANQGSEA.

In this sample, this clonotype turned up a few times. The chain joins TRBV5-1 to TRBJ2-1, with D perhaps TRBD1 (6 bases). V was clipped by 4 bases and J by 3 bases, with 11 bases between them. Germline CDR1 and CDR2: SGHRS and YFSETQ. The CDR3 length is 14 residues. The CDR3 DNA is TGCGCCAGCAGCGCCGGACAGAGCTACAATGAGCAGTTCTTC. It translates to CASSAGQSYNEQFF.

There are many counts of this clonotype. The rearrangement joins TRBV28 to TRBJ1-2, with 11 bases matching TRBD1. Germline values: CDR1 MDHEN, CDR2 SYDVKM. The CDR3 length is 14 residues. V shed 6 bases and J 9 bases; nucleotides not matched to a gene: 9. The CDR3 loop is CASSLPGQGASYTF. The CDR3 coding sequence is TGTGCCAGCAGCCTTCCCGGACAGGGGGCAAGCTACACCTTC.

This clonotype appeared many times. The chain employs TRBV11-3 and TRBJ2-2; 8 bases match TRBD2. The CDR3 loop spans 14 amino acids. V gave up 8 bases and J gave up 5 bases; unmatched junction bases: 7. CDR1 and CDR2 (germline): SGHNT, YENEEA. The CDR3 region has the DNA TGTGCCAGCTCCGCGGGAGGAGAGACCGGGGAGCTGTTTTTT. Translation: CASSAGGETGELFF.

This clonotype was picked up a small number of times. The V and J genes are TRBV20-1 and TRBJ1-5; D is unresolved. The CDR3 is 15 amino acids. The germline gives CDR1 DFQATT, CDR2 SNEGSKA (reference sequence). V was shortened by 1 base and J by 0 bases, with 10 bases between the two germline ends. The CDR3 DNA is TGCAGTGCTAGAGTTCTAGGATATAGCAATCAGCCCCAGCATTTT. As protein: CSARVLGYSNQPQHF.

The CDR3 sequence: CASNPSGSNEQFF. The CDR3 DNA reads as TGTGCCAGCAACCCGAGCGGGAGTAATGAGCAGTTCTTC. The V and J genes are TRBV11-3 and TRBJ2-1; 8 bases fit TRBD2. Germline CDR1 is SGHNT and CDR2 is YENEEA. The junction had 6 bases not matched to a gene; V was cut back by 7 bases and J by 7 bases. The CDR3 covers 13 residues.

This chain joins TRBV28 and TRBJ2-7; 14 bases agree with TRBD2. V dropped 6 bases and J dropped 3; count of bases not matched to a gene: 4. The CDR3 is made up of 15 amino acids. Germline V gene sequence: CDR1 MDHEN, CDR2 SYDVKM. The CDR3 loop reads CASSAGTSGGYEQYF. CDR3 nucleotide sequence: TGTGCCAGCAGCGCCGGGACTAGCGGGGGCTACGAGCAGTACTTC.

In its sample, this clonotype was seen a few times. The chain is built from TRBV20-1 and TRBJ1-1, with D maybe TRBD1 (6 bases). Trimming removed 4 bases from V and 4 bases from J, with 19 bases in between. This CDR3 spans 15 amino acids. Germline V CDR1 and CDR2: DFQATT, SNEGSKA (reference sequence). The CDR3 here is CSATHLGATSTEAFF. The CDR3 nucleotides read TGCAGTGCTACCCACCTGGGGGCGACGTCCACTGAAGCTTTCTTT.

At least ten counts were recorded for this clonotype. This chain connects TRBV3-1 to TRBJ1-1; the D is unclear. Trimming removed 0 bases at V and 2 bases at J, with 13 bases between. There are 16 residues in the CDR3. CDR1 LGHDT and CDR2 YNNKEL come from the germline V gene (reference sequence). CDR3 amino acids: CASSQEASAANTEAFF. In DNA, the CDR3 is TGTGCCAGCAGCCAAGAAGCTTCGGCAGCTAACACTGAAGCTTTCTTT.

This clonotype was counted between two and nine times. The chain uses TRBV24-1 and TRBJ2-2; D may be TRBD1 (7 bases). This CDR3 has 15 residues. V was trimmed by 5 bases and J by 2 bases, leaving 11 bases between them. The germline V gene encodes CDR1 KGHDR and CDR2 SFDVKD. The CDR3 loop reads CATSAGGRNTGELFF. The CDR3 DNA reads TGTGCCACCAGTGCAGGGGGGAGAAACACCGGGGAGCTGTTTTTT.

This clonotype appeared a few times. The chain couples TRBV19 to TRBJ1-4; possibly TRBD1 for D (6 bases). The CDR3 length is 14 residues. Germline loops: CDR1 LNHDA, CDR2 SQIVND (reference sequence). V was cut by 5 bases and J by 6 bases, with 13 bases left in between. CDR3 sequence reads: CASSLGTRYEKLFF. The DNA of the CDR3 is TGTGCCAGTAGTCTCGGGACACGTTATGAAAAACTGTTTTTT.

This clonotype was seen repeatedly, ten times or more. The genes are TRBV2 and TRBJ2-5; 7 bases fit TRBD1. Germline values: CDR1 SNHLY, CDR2 FYNNEI. The CDR3 extends over 13 amino acids. With 6 bases clipped from V and 2 bases from J, the junction kept 3 bases outside the gene matches. The chain's CDR3 is CASRGGRQETQYF. In DNA, the CDR3 is TGTGCCAGCAGAGGGGGCAGGCAAGAGACCCAGTACTTC.

The chain joins TRBV18 to TRBJ1-1; D gene ambiguous. The V and J ends lost 0 bases and 5 bases respectively, with 13 bases between them. Germline V gives CDR1 KGHSH, CDR2 LQKENI. This CDR3 is 15 amino acids long. CDR3 region: CASSPPTGSGTEAFF. The CDR3 bases are TGTGCCAGCTCACCACCGACGGGCAGTGGTACTGAAGCTTTCTTT.

This clonotype occurred many times. The chain carries TRBV2 and TRBJ2-7; D not resolved. Germline V gene data show CDR1 as SNHLY and CDR2 as FYNNEI. V lost 8 bases to trimming and J lost 5 bases, with 10 bases between them. The CDR3 runs 11 residues. The CDR3 is CASRYRHEQYF. For the CDR3, the DNA is TGTGCCAGCCGTTATCGCCACGAGCAGTACTTC. The whole variable domain, remainder taken from reference TRBV2 and TRBJ2-7, is EPEVTQTPSHQVTQMGQEVILRCVPISNHLYFYWYRQILGQKVEFLVSFYNNEISEKSEIFDDQFSVERPDGSNFTLKIRSTKLEDSAMYFCASRYRHEQYFGPGTRLTVT.

This clonotype has more than one count but fewer than ten. This rearrangement joins TRBV20-1 to TRBJ2-5; 12 positions agree with TRBD2. The CDR3 is made up of 18 amino acids. The V and J ends lost 0 bases and 2 bases, in that order; junction bases with no gene match: 10. CDR1 is DFQATT and CDR2 is SNEGSKA in the germline V gene (reference sequence). The CDR3 nucleotides are TGCAGTGCTAGAGATCAGTCTAGCGGGAGGGGATGGCAAGAGACCCAGTACTTC. Amino acids: CSARDQSSGRGWQETQYF.

In this sample, this clonotype turned up a few times. The V gene is TRBV10-2, the J gene TRBJ2-7; no definite D call. The germline V gene has CDR1 WSHSY and CDR2 SAAADI. The V gene lost 1 base and the J gene lost 2 bases, with 9 bases spanning the gap. This CDR3 region has 14 residues. The CDR3 DNA follows: TGCGCCAGCAGTGAGTGGGCAGAGCCCTACGAGCAGTACTTC. It is translated as CASSEWAEPYEQYF.

This clonotype was counted many times. The V and J genes are TRBV11-2 and TRBJ1-1; D not resolved. The CDR3 loop spans 14 amino acids. V was pared by 3 bases and J by 5 bases, with 13 bases between. In germline, CDR1 is SGHAT, CDR2 FQNNGV. In DNA, the CDR3 is TGTGCCAGCAGCTTGAAACGGGCAGGAACTGAAGCTTTCTTT. Translating it yields CASSLKRAGTEAFF. The whole variable domain, filled in from reference TRBV11-2 and TRBJ1-1, reads EAGVAQSPRYKIIEKRQSVAFWCNPISGHATLYWYQQILGQGPKLLIQFQNNGVVDDSQLPKDRFSAERLKGVDSTLKIQPAKLEDSAVYLCASSLKRAGTEAFFGQGTRLTVV.

This clonotype has just a few counts. V gene TRBV19 combines with J gene TRBJ2-5; no clear D. This CDR3 is built from 13 residues. V was cut by 5 bases and J by 5 bases, with 12 bases left in between. Germline V CDR1 and CDR2: LNHDA, SQIVND (reference sequence). In DNA form, the CDR3 reads TGTGCCAGTAGTGCGGTCGCCACGGAGACCCAGTACTTC. Translated, it gives CASSAVATETQYF.

The chain carries TRBV12-3 or TRBV12-4 and TRBJ2-2; perhaps TRBD2 as D (5 bases). The CDR3 consists of 13 residues. V lost 10 bases and J lost 9, with 18 bases in between. The CDR3 DNA is TGTGCCACCCGCAGAGTGGCGGGCCGGGAGCTGTTTTTT. This codes for CATRRVAGRELFF.

This clonotype was detected once. The chain's CDR3 is CSVETSSEQFF. CDR3 nucleotides: TGCAGCGTTGAGACTAGCAGTGAGCAGTTCTTC. The chain employs TRBV29-1 and TRBJ2-5; 7 nucleotides align to TRBD2. The J call could be wrong; TRBJ2-1 is a better fit for the DNA end. CDR3 size: 11 residues. Germline values: CDR1 SQVTM, CDR2 ANQGSEA.

This clonotype was recorded many times. This chain connects TRBV12-3 or TRBV12-4 to TRBJ2-2, with 8 nucleotides matching TRBD1. The CDR3 covers 14 residues. With V trimmed by 4 bases and J by 3 bases, 1 base remained unmatched. CDR3 in DNA: TGTGCCAGCAGTTCGGACAGGGACACCGGGGAGCTGTTTTTT. It yields the protein CASSSDRDTGELFF.

This clonotype was seen only a few times. The genes are TRBV7-6 and TRBJ1-1, with D perhaps TRBD1 (5 bases). CDR3 length: 12 residues. V was cut by 5 bases and J by 8 bases, with 12 bases left in between. Germline V gene sequence: CDR1 SGHVS, CDR2 FNYEAQ. The CDR3 protein is CASSQRDSEAFF. For the CDR3, the DNA is TGTGCCAGCAGCCAACGGGACTCCGAAGCTTTCTTT.

The gene calls are TRBV6-2 or TRBV6-3 and TRBJ2-3; 12 bases line up with TRBD2. With 6 bases clipped from V and 5 bases from J, the junction kept 9 bases outside the gene matches. The V gene's germline CDR1 is MNHEY and CDR2 SVGEGT. This CDR3 is 16 amino acids long. The CDR3 nucleotides read TGTGCCAGCAGCTCCGGACTAGCGGGATGGGGAGATACGCAGTATTTT. It encodes CASSSGLAGWGDTQYF.